Sequencing of this TCR beta chain was carried out in a study of blood T cell repertoires in COVID-19. As for the study in general: The United States, Italy and Spain supplied acute and convalescent COVID-19 samples. Nucleic acid was either cDNA or gDNA, and it came from T cells, B-cell-depleted T cells, or PBMCs.

This CDR3 is built from 13 residues. CDR1 is SGHVS and CDR2 is FQNEAQ in the germline V gene. Losses at the gene ends were 0 bases for V and 7 bases for J; bases not matched to a gene: 2. Original data processing: Estimation of nucleated cell counts was performed using reference gene primer amplification. Using immunoSEQ multiplex PCR, the repertoire was profiled, and TCRdb retains in-frame clones only, with some absent. V and J calls and clone size are copied from that table; D and trimming were computed from the DNA. The sample contains some 120,000 clones, approximately 90% of which appear only once.

This TCR came from an elderly woman with acute or convalescent COVID-19. This chain links TRBV7-8 with TRBJ1-1; 7 nucleotides agree with TRBD1. The sequenced sample consisted of peripheral blood. This chain's CDR3 is CASSLAQGHEAFF. The CDR3 DNA reads as TGTGCCAGCAGCTTAGCACAGGGGCATGAAGCTTTCTTT.